This TCR beta chain was retrieved from a study of T cells after yellow fever vaccination. Study-wide results and limits: The secondary response peaked faster, at day 5 versus 15, but was weaker.

Notes on this clonotype: Its target is not known.

The V gene's germline CDR1 is DFQATT and CDR2 SNEGSKA (reference sequence). The CDR3 extends over 16 amino acids. V gave up 4 bases and J gave up 0 bases; unmatched junction bases: 7. TCRdb used MiXCR to reprocess the 5' RACE reads, holding one entry per CDR3 protein. The sample lists roughly 350,000 distinct CDR3 sequences, over 3.5% occurring once. The sequencing used PBMCs, collected 5 days after the yellow fever booster vaccination. The source is a young man who received the YFV17D yellow fever vaccine. This chain uses TRBV20-1 with TRBJ1-1; 11 nucleotides agree with TRBD1. Here the CDR3 reads CSATGQGGFMNTEAFF. The CDR3 nucleotides are TGCAGTGCTACGGGACAGGGGGGTTTCATGAACACTGAAGCTTTCTTT.